These 14 T cell receptor beta chains were all obtained from the same sample, sequenced in a study of blood T cells in healthy people across ages (dated by TCRdb to 2014 to 2015). Libraries were prepared through 5' RACE. For sequencing, an Illumina HiSeq 2500 was employed. A second PCR of about 6 to 11 cycles was run with a J-beta primer mix and a sample-barcoded 5' primer. In TCRdb, the public reads were trimmed at Q25 with fastp and aligned with MiXCR, with productive beta chains retained. Identical CDR3 proteins give one entry, which carries the most common genes and DNA. Across this sample there are some 900,000 distinct CDR3 sequences, with 45% to 50% seen only once. The ten largest clones represent around 15% of the sample. The specimen sequenced was blood. The receptors stem from a man in his thirties or forties in good health.

The chain has TRBV27 and TRBJ2-7; a possible D gene is TRBD1 (6 bases). Germline assignment: CDR1 MNHEY and CDR2 SMNVEV (reference sequence). The CDR3 consists of 15 residues. Trimming left V 3 bases short and J 6 bases short, with 18 bases between. The CDR3 is CASSFSGVAPGEQYF. CDR3 coding DNA: TGTGCCAGCAGTTTCTCAGGGGTAGCTCCTGGCGAGCAGTACTTC.

Regarding this clonotype: Compared with germline, one end of the junction differs, possibly owing to a read error. V gene TRBV6-1 combines with J gene TRBJ1-4; 9 nucleotides align to TRBD1. This CDR3 spans 17 amino acids. Germline-derived CDR1 and CDR2 are MNHNS and SASEGT. The CDR3 nucleotides are TGTGCCAGCAGTAAAGCCCGGGACAGGGCCGTTAATGAAAAACTGTTTTTT. As protein: CASSKARDRAVNEKLFF.

This clonotype showed up just a few times. The chain links TRBV30 to TRBJ2-5; 7 bases map to TRBD2. The germline V gene has CDR1 GTSNPN and CDR2 SVGIG (reference sequence). The CDR3 spans 13 residues. V dropped 5 bases and J dropped 4; count of bases not matched to a gene: 7. The CDR3, as DNA: TGTGCCTGGGAGAGCGGGGTAGGAGAGACCCAGTACTTC. Translation gives CAWESGVGETQYF.

This clonotype was picked up a small number of times. V is TRBV6-1 and J is TRBJ2-5, with 7 bases lining up with TRBD1. The tail of the sequence fits TRBJ2-7 better, so the J call may be wrong. This CDR3 contains 17 residues. Germline CDR1 reads MNHNS; CDR2 reads SASEGT. CDR3 sequence reads: CASNQPSDRAIDYEQYF. In DNA form, the CDR3 reads TGTGCCAGCAATCAACCTTCAGACAGGGCGATCGACTACGAGCAGTACTTC.

J is TRBJ2-5 and V is TRBV20-1; D is possibly TRBD1 (7 bases). The CDR3 is made up of 15 amino acids. The germline CDR1 and CDR2 sequences are DFQATT and SNEGSKA (reference sequence). The V gene lost 6 bases and the J gene lost 1 base, with 18 bases spanning the gap. The CDR3 here is CSAPYRGTAQETQYF. Here the CDR3 DNA reads TGCAGTGCACCATACCGCGGGACAGCCCAAGAGACCCAGTACTTC.

The table lists this clonotype with a few counts. The genes are TRBV5-1 and TRBJ1-1, with a tentative D call TRBD1 (5 bases). Between the trimmed V and J ends, which lost 7 bases and 4 bases, there was a span of 14 bases. The CDR3 is 13 amino acids. Per the germline V gene, CDR1 is SGHRS and CDR2 is YFSETQ. The CDR3 loop is CASRVGGSTEAFF. The CDR3 nucleotides read TGCGCCAGCCGCGTCGGGGGGAGCACTGAAGCTTTCTTT.

This clonotype was picked up a small number of times. In nucleotides, the CDR3 is TGCAGCGTCGCATGGAGGGCTGAACAGGGAGAAGCTTTCTTT. Translating gives CSVAWRAEQGEAFF. The gene calls are TRBV29-1 and TRBJ1-1; weak D call: TRBD1 (6 bases). Per germline, CDR1 SQVTM and CDR2 ANQGSEA. V was shortened by 6 bases and J by 8 bases, with 22 bases between the two germline ends. The CDR3 has 14 residues.

V is TRBV28 and J is TRBJ1-2, with 12 bases matching TRBD1. The CDR3 totals 17 residues. The trim removed 7 bases at V and 6 bases at J, leaving 15 bases unmatched. Germline loops: CDR1 MDHEN, CDR2 SYDVKM. The CDR3 sequence is CASIDPGTGGRLNGYTF. CDR3 DNA sequence: TGTGCCAGCATCGATCCCGGGACAGGGGGCAGGCTTAATGGCTACACCTTC.

The chain employs TRBV20-1 and TRBJ1-1; no definite D call. V lost 2 bases to trimming and J lost 0 bases, with 10 bases between them. The CDR3 extends over 14 amino acids. Germline assignment: CDR1 DFQATT and CDR2 SNEGSKA (reference sequence). DNA for the CDR3: TGCAGTGCTAGACCGACACGGTTGAACACTGAAGCTTTCTTT. This encodes CSARPTRLNTEAFF.

The J gene is TRBJ1-5, the V gene TRBV20-1, with D hard to call. CDR3 size: 17 residues. Looked up from germline, CDR1 is DFQATT and CDR2 is SNEGSKA (reference sequence). The germline V and J ends were trimmed by 0 bases and 0 bases, with 15 bases remaining between them. DNA of the CDR3: TGCAGTGCTAGAGATCTCGGGTCGTCGGATAGCAATCAGCCCCAGCATTTT. Translating gives CSARDLGSSDSNQPQHF.

The V and J genes are TRBV7-2 and TRBJ1-5, with D possibly being TRBD1 (5 bases). Between the trimmed V and J ends, which lost 8 bases and 9 bases, there was a span of 20 bases. The CDR3 consists of 14 residues. Germline assignment: CDR1 SGHTA and CDR2 FQGNSA. CDR3 coding DNA: TGTGCCAGCCGGGCAGGGCTACGGTTGGGGCCCCAGCATTTT. Its translation: CASRAGLRLGPQHF. The full variable domain, its missing parts supplied by reference TRBV7-2 and TRBJ1-5, is GAGVSQSPSNKVTEKGKDVELRCDPISGHTALYWYRQSLGQGLEFLIYFQGNSAPDKSGLPSDRFSAERTGGSVSTLTIQRTQQEDSAVYLCASRAGLRLGPQHFGDGTRLSIL.

This clonotype was counted between two and nine times. The J gene is TRBJ2-7, the V gene TRBV20-1; the match to TRBD1 covers 7 bases. The J segment lost 0 bases and the V segment lost 3 bases, leaving 5 bases of the junction unmatched. The CDR3 totals 14 residues. Germline V lookup: CDR1 DFQATT, CDR2 SNEGSKA (reference sequence). CDR3 region: CSARDRTFSYEQYF. The CDR3 DNA reads as TGCAGTGCTAGGGACAGGACTTTCTCCTACGAGCAGTACTTC.

There are a few counts of this clonotype. The chain couples TRBV2 to TRBJ2-7, with 11 nucleotides matching TRBD2. The CDR3 runs to 14 residues. V shed 10 bases, J shed 4 bases, and the junction held 9 bases outside the gene matches. Per germline, CDR1 SNHLY and CDR2 FYNNEI. CDR3: CANQMTSGVYEQYF. DNA for the CDR3: TGTGCCAACCAGATGACTAGCGGGGTATACGAGCAGTACTTC.

This clonotype was recorded a few times. This rearrangement joins TRBV2 to TRBJ2-1; D tentatively fits TRBD1 or TRBD2 (6 bases each). This CDR3 region has 16 residues. Germline CDR1 is SNHLY and CDR2 is FYNNEI. The V end was cut by 5 bases, the J end by 0 bases, with 14 bases between. The CDR3 is CASSPEGGLSYNEQFF. CDR3 bases: TGTGCCAGCAGTCCCGAGGGGGGCCTCTCCTACAATGAGCAGTTCTTC.